Shown below are 14 T cell receptor beta chains from a single sample sequenced in a study of multiple sclerosis patients with progressive multifocal leukoencephalopathy. Stated time point: time of PML onset. Clones were read by immunoSEQ multiplex PCR, and TCRdb kept only the in-frame ones, dropping some. The repertoire holds 30,000 or so clones, with roughly 87% as singletons. The specimen was PBMCs, collected from a patient treated with natalizumab. The receptors were gathered from a human donor with progressive multifocal leukoencephalopathy.

This chain joins TRBV2 and TRBJ2-3, with TRBD1 matching 10 bases. V was pared by 7 bases and J by 4 bases, with 5 bases of the junction left unmatched. The CDR3 is 14 residues long. CDR1 and CDR2 (germline): SNHLY, FYNNEI. CDR3 loop: CASKRDRGPDTQYF. The DNA of the CDR3 is TGTGCCAGCAAAAGGGACAGGGGTCCAGATACGCAGTATTTT.

The chain is built from TRBV27 and TRBJ2-7; D gene ambiguous. Trimming left V 5 bases short and J 3 bases short, with 17 bases between. Germline V gene lookup returns CDR1 MNHEY and CDR2 SMNVEV (reference sequence). This CDR3 has 15 residues. The CDR3 sequence is CASSPSSAMNYEQYF. CDR3 nucleotide sequence: TGTGCCAGCAGTCCCTCATCCGCGATGAACTACGAGCAGTACTTC.

The V gene is TRBV5-6, the J gene TRBJ2-7; 10 bases map to TRBD2. There are 16 residues in the CDR3. The germline V gene has CDR1 SGHDT and CDR2 YYEEEE. V lost 2 bases, J lost 0 bases, and 5 bases stayed unmatched. The CDR3 here is CASSLLAGRSSYEQYF. The CDR3 nucleotides read TGTGCCAGCAGCTTACTAGCGGGACGGAGCTCCTACGAGCAGTACTTC.

Comments on this clone: The junction does not match germline at one end; this may be a read error. This sample also contains other DNA sequences that code for the same CDR3. This chain links TRBV10-3 with TRBJ2-5; D is possibly TRBD2 (5 bases). The CDR3 runs to 15 residues. Germline V lookup: CDR1 ENHRY, CDR2 SYGVKD. The DNA for the CDR3 is TGTGCCATCAGTGAGTCGCGAGCGGTACAAGAAACCCAGTACTTC. Translation gives CAISESRAVQETQYF.

The chain employs TRBV4-1 and TRBJ2-2, with D possibly TRBD2 on 5 matching bases. The CDR3 has 15 amino acids. Trimming removed 2 bases from V and 6 bases from J, with 13 bases in between. Germline CDR1 and CDR2: MGHRA and YSYEKL. The CDR3 coding sequence is TGCGCCAGCAGCCAAACTCCTAGCATCCCCGGGGAGCTGTTTTTT. Amino acids: CASSQTPSIPGELFF.

This clone has just a few counts. The chain carries TRBV19 and TRBJ1-3; D is ambiguous. The CDR3 consists of 13 residues. Trimming pared 10 bases from V and 3 bases from J, leaving 13 bases between. Per the germline V gene, CDR1 is LNHDA and CDR2 is SQIVND (reference sequence). The CDR3 DNA sequence: TGTGCCACCGACCGCGGATATGGAAACACCATATATTTT. Encoded protein: CATDRGYGNTIYF.

In regard to this clone: This specimen includes other DNA sequences encoding the same CDR3. The chain uses TRBV19 and TRBJ1-5; possibly TRBD1 for D (5 bases). From germline, CDR1 is LNHDA and CDR2 SQIVND (reference sequence). The CDR3 consists of 16 residues. The V end was cut by 5 bases, the J end by 2 bases, with 16 bases between. In nucleotides, the CDR3 is TGTGCCAGTAGTCCTCGGACTGGGGGTGGCAATCAGCCCCAGCATTTT. This gives the protein CASSPRTGGGNQPQHF.

The chain combines TRBV25-1 with TRBJ1-4; no firm D call. Germline assignment: CDR1 MGHDK and CDR2 SYGVNS. V was cut by 4 bases and J by 8 bases, with 8 bases left in between. The length of the CDR3 is 12 residues. Written as DNA, the CDR3 is TGTGCCAGCAGTGGATATCGGGAAAAACTGTTTTTT. This translates into CASSGYREKLFF.

The chain employs TRBV7-2 and TRBJ1-1, with no clear D. V lost 5 bases, J lost 4 bases, and 17 bases lay in between. Germline V lookup: CDR1 SGHTA, CDR2 FQGNSA. The CDR3 covers 15 residues. CDR3 residues: CASSLGPTRGTEAFF. For the CDR3, the DNA is TGTGCCAGCAGCCTGGGTCCAACAAGAGGCACTGAAGCTTTCTTT.

The chain recombines TRBV7-2 with TRBJ2-5, with D uncertain. Germline V lookup: CDR1 SGHTA, CDR2 FQGNSA. The CDR3 sequence is 11 residues long. Trimming shortened V by 0 bases and J by 5 bases, and 1 base separated the two germline ends. The CDR3 sequence: CASSLAETQYF. Here the CDR3 DNA reads TGTGCCAGCAGCTTAGCCGAGACCCAGTACTTC.

The chain uses TRBV14 and TRBJ1-1; no reliable D call. From germline, CDR1 is SGHDN and CDR2 FVKESK. V was cut by 2 bases and J by 5 bases, with 9 bases left in between. The CDR3 consists of 13 residues. The CDR3: CASSQNSGTEAFF. CDR3 bases: TGTGCCAGCAGCCAAAACAGCGGGACTGAAGCTTTCTTT. Combining the CDR3 with reference TRBV14 and TRBJ1-1 gives the whole variable domain EAGVTQFPSHSVIEKGQTVTLRCDPISGHDNLYWYRRVMGKEIKFLLHFVKESKQDESGMPNNRFLAERTGGTYSTLKVQPAELEDSGVYFCASSQNSGTEAFFGQGTRLTVV.

The V call is TRBV30, the J call TRBJ2-1; D remains unclear. This CDR3 spans 15 amino acids. The ends were cut back, 4 bases at V and 1 base at J, with 14 bases in the middle. Per the germline V gene, CDR1 is GTSNPN and CDR2 is SVGIG (reference sequence). CDR3 amino acids: CAWIDGLRSYNEQFF. The CDR3 DNA is TGTGCCTGGATTGACGGGCTACGGTCCTACAATGAGCAGTTCTTC.

The rearrangement joins TRBV5-1 to TRBJ2-2, with 8 bases that match TRBD2. CDR1 SGHRS and CDR2 YFSETQ come from the germline V gene. V shed 2 bases, J shed 9 bases, and the junction held 15 bases outside the gene matches. CDR3 length: 17 residues. Written as DNA, the CDR3 is TGCGCCAGCAGCTTCCCGGGGGATCCGGGGGGGGACCGGGAGCTGTTTTTT. Its protein is CASSFPGDPGGDRELFF.

The rearrangement joins TRBV30 to TRBJ2-7, with D unresolved. The V gene's germline CDR1 is GTSNPN and CDR2 SVGIG (reference sequence). This CDR3 has 15 residues. Trimming shortened V by 0 bases and J by 3 bases, and 15 bases separated the two germline ends. CDR3 coding DNA: TGTGCCTGGAGTGTACCCCCAGCTGGGATCTACGAGCAGTACTTC. It translates to CAWSVPPAGIYEQYF.